This TCR beta chain was obtained from a study of blood T cell repertoires in COVID-19 (dated by TCRdb to 2018 to 2021). Some background on the complete study: Samples from collaborators originated in the United States, Italy and Spain and spanned both the acute and convalescent phases of COVID-19. The samples were drawn from two sources: the first 160 participants of the ongoing ImmuneRACE study, and 950 to 1,500 subjects contributed by 6 global collaborators. Sample metadata almost always included a de-identified subject ID, COVID-19 status, age in years and sex. HLA class I and class II types, where available, came from metadata supplied by the sample provider rather than from assay-based typing. The material from the prospective study consisted of cDNA or gDNA derived from T cells, B-cell-depleted T cells, or PBMCs. The repertoires were released in a freely available public database intended as a resource for research on the immune response to SARS-CoV-2. Deeply sampled blood TCRbeta repertoires from subjects exposed to, actively infected with, or recovered from COVID-19 were included in the dataset. Overall results and qualifications from the work: The amount of clinical and demographic metadata varied by source and participant and was provided uncurated.

The junction shows trimming of 7 bases on V and 0 bases on J, plus 14 bases between the germline ends. Measured from the cysteine to the phenylalanine, the CDR3 is 14 residues long. Only CDR3 DNA is held: 42 bases, read in frame from base 1. The CDR1 and CDR2 encoded by the germline V gene (reference sequence) are GTSNPN and SVGIG. The immunoSEQ Assay, a bias-controlled multiplex PCR, was used to amplify TCRbeta CDR3 regions from genomic DNA. Per the original workflow: Nucleated cell counts per sample were estimated from amplification of reference gene primers within the assay. To quantify the absolute abundance of each unique TCRbeta CDR3 rearrangement, sequence reads were collapsed and filtered. For each sample, productive Simpson clonality was calculated by taking the square root of Simpson's diversity index across productive rearrangements. As stored in TCRdb, this immuneACCESS dataset retains in-frame rearrangements with V and J assigned. A fraction of the clones does not appear; measured against another copy, unresolved V genes explain less than half of the discrepancy, and the remainder lacks a known reason. D and trimming come from the DNA, and the V and J calls and clone size come from that table. This sample is represented by roughly 170,000 clones; about 74% of them were singletons. The ten largest clones take up approximately 3% of the sample.

Each collaborating institution followed its own protocols to collect whole blood in K2EDTA tubes. For TCRbeta analysis, collaborator samples were shipped as frozen whole blood, as isolated PBMCs, or as DNA extracted from either sample type. Comments on this clone: The antigen it binds to is not known. Base qualities were left out, and no much larger clone turns up one base away.

The receptor comes from a woman of 80 years or more with acute or convalescent COVID-19. The receptor chain draws on TRBV30 and TRBJ2-3; the D gene cannot be named for sure. The specimen was peripheral blood. The CDR3 protein sequence reads: CASPSLGSTDTQYF. The DNA sequence reads TGTGCCTCCCCCAGCCTGGGCAGCACAGATACGCAGTATTTT.